The 9 T cell receptor beta chains in this list originate from one sample, sequenced in a study of blood T cell repertoires in COVID-19. Here immunoSEQ multiplex PCR was the method, and the copy in TCRdb shows in-frame clones only, minus some. The sample lists approximately 59,000 clones, approximately 78% occurring once. Material: peripheral blood. The receptors shown here come from a man between 60 and 75 years old with COVID-19, enrolled during active disease.

This chain joins TRBV27 and TRBJ2-3, with 8 bases aligning to TRBD2. The germline V gene encodes CDR1 MNHEY and CDR2 SMNVEV (reference sequence). CDR3 length: 17 amino acids. After removal of 5 bases from V and 2 bases from J, the junction contained 12 bases not matched to a gene. CDR3 sequence: CASSPAGGAGVTDTQYF. In DNA form, the CDR3 reads TGTGCCAGCAGTCCAGCCGGGGGGGCGGGGGTCACAGATACGCAGTATTTT.

V and J are TRBV6-5 and TRBJ2-7; 9 bases agree with TRBD1. V trimming: 6 bases; J trimming: 5 bases; junction bases outside the gene matches: 11. The germline CDR1 and CDR2 sequences are MNHEY and SVGAGI. The CDR3 has 15 amino acids. The DNA for the CDR3 is TGTGCCAGCAGCCGAACTGGACAGGGGTTTGACGAGCAGTACTTC. It translates to CASSRTGQGFDEQYF.

V usage is TRBV7-2 and J usage is TRBJ2-5; a weak D match, TRBD1 (5 bases). Germline CDR1 reads SGHTA; CDR2 reads FQGNSA. The CDR3 contains 15 residues. V lost 5 bases and J 5 bases, leaving 18 bases between the germline ends. Written as DNA, the CDR3 is TGTGCCAGCAGCAACCACAGGCTGAATGGGGAGACCCAGTACTTC. Protein: CASSNHRLNGETQYF.

The rearrangement links TRBV3-1 (or the pseudogene TRBV3-2) to TRBJ1-6; D is uncertain. Germline assignment: CDR1 LGHDT and CDR2 YNNKEL (reference sequence). The CDR3 has 14 residues. V was pared by 5 bases and J by 4 bases, with 9 bases between. The CDR3 reads CASSSGSYNSPLHF. In DNA, the CDR3 is TGTGCCAGCAGCTCCGGGAGTTATAATTCACCCCTCCACTTT.

J is TRBJ2-7 and V is TRBV5-1; 11 bases are shared with TRBD2. This CDR3 has 18 residues. Trimming at V came to 2 bases and at J to 0 bases, leaving 10 bases not matched to a gene. CDR1 is SGHRS, CDR2 YFSETQ, per germline. This chain's CDR3 is CASSLSGTSGTSSYEQYF. CDR3 in DNA: TGCGCCAGCAGCTTAAGTGGGACTAGCGGTACTAGCTCCTACGAGCAGTACTTC.

This sequence joins TRBV3-1 (or the pseudogene TRBV3-2) and TRBJ2-7; perhaps TRBD2 as D (5 bases). The length of the CDR3 is 13 residues. The V gene lost 4 bases and the J gene lost 3 bases, with 10 bases spanning the gap. The germline CDR1 and CDR2 sequences are LGHDT and YNNKEL (reference sequence). CDR3 sequence: CASSRAEIYEQYF. Here the CDR3 DNA reads TGTGCCAGCAGCCGAGCGGAGATCTACGAGCAGTACTTC.

The V call is TRBV6-6, the J call TRBJ1-5; D not certain. The length of the CDR3 is 12 residues. Trimming took off 5 bases at V and 5 bases at J, with 7 bases between the two ends. The V gene's germline CDR1 is MNHNY and CDR2 SVGAGI (reference sequence). CDR3 nucleotide sequence: TGTGCCAGCAGTCCATCCTATCAGCCCCAGCATTTT. It translates to CASSPSYQPQHF.

This chain uses TRBV11-2 with TRBJ2-1; D is undetermined. The CDR3 covers 13 residues. Germline values: CDR1 SGHAT, CDR2 FQNNGV. Trimming stripped 1 base from V and 5 bases from J, with 6 bases between. The CDR3 loop reads CASSLAGDNEQFF. CDR3 sequence (DNA): TGTGCCAGCAGCTTAGCTGGAGACAATGAGCAGTTCTTC.

The V and J genes are TRBV27 and TRBJ2-7; 7 nucleotides line up with TRBD1. This CDR3 has 14 amino acids. With V trimmed by 6 bases and J by 2 bases, 7 bases remained unmatched. Germline V gene lookup returns CDR1 MNHEY and CDR2 SMNVEV (reference sequence). For the CDR3, the DNA is TGTGCCAGCAGGCCGGGACAGATCCCCTACGAGCAGTACTTC. This sequence encodes CASRPGQIPYEQYF.